This TCR beta chain stems from a study of OX40 agonist ivuxolimab in advanced cancers. Method: immunoSEQ multiplex PCR; TCRdb's copy keeps in-frame clones and lacks some. Of 55,000 to 85,000 clones listed, nearly 90% are singletons. Germline-derived CDR1 and CDR2 are SGHNT and YENEEA. This CDR3 is built from 18 residues. Trimming pared 0 bases from V and 3 bases from J, leaving 17 bases between. Material: CD4+ or CD8+ T cells sorted from blood, obtained in a trial of the OX40 agonist ivuxolimab. The J gene is TRBJ2-2, the V gene TRBV11-3; D may be TRBD2 (7 bases). The TCR comes from an adult with an advanced solid tumor such as melanoma, head and neck, liver or kidney cancer. The DNA of the CDR3 is TGTGCCAGCAGCTTAGATGGAGGGGGGGACCTGGACACCGGGGAGCTGTTTTTT. This encodes CASSLDGGGDLDTGELFF.